This T cell receptor beta chain was documented in a study of control samples from healthy donors and cancer patients (TCRdb year 2020). As concerns this clone: The clone's antigen remains unknown. No base quality information exists; no much larger clone differs at one position.

Library preparation was by the immunoSEQ multiplex PCR assay. TCRdb's version of the immuneACCESS table is confined to in-frame rearrangements and falls short of the full clone set. An unresolved V gene accounts for under half of the shortfall where checked; the remainder is of unknown origin. Counted in this sample were tens of thousands of clones; roughly 78% of them appeared once. The ten largest clones capture less than 25% of the sample. Material for sequencing was PBMCs. The origin of this receptor is a man aged 55 to 70 with head and neck cancer.

The DNA sequence follows: TGTGCCAGCAGCTGGGACAGGGGGAGGAATGGCTACACCTTC. This translates into CASSWDRGRNGYTF. The chain is encoded by TRBV7-9 joined to TRBJ1-2, with TRBD1 matching 11 junction bases. The CDR3 has 14 amino acids, counting the end cysteine and phenylalanine. Solely the CDR3 DNA is kept, with 42 bases framed from the first base. For this chain, trimming is 4 bases at the V end and 6 bases at the J end, and the number of junction bases without a gene match is 4. CDR1 and CDR2, looked up from the germline V gene (reference sequence), are SEHNR and FQNEAQ. Extended through the reference TRBV7-9 and TRBJ1-2 proteins, this CDR3 yields the full variable domain: DTGVSQNPRHKITKRGQNVTFRCDPISEHNRLYWYRQTLGQGPEFLTYFQNEAQLEKSRLLSDRFSAERPKGSFSTLEIQRTEQGDSAMYLCASSWDRGRNGYTFGSGTRLTVV.